This T cell receptor (beta chain) was profiled in a study of blood T cell repertoires in COVID-19. Across the study: Samples of COVID-19 (acute and convalescent) were obtained from the United States, Italy and Spain. T cells, B-cell-depleted T cells, or PBMCs provided the cDNA or gDNA that served as material.

V gave up 2 bases and J gave up 9 bases; unmatched junction bases: 13. The CDR3 runs 16 residues. The germline CDR1 and CDR2 sequences are LNHDA and SQIVND (reference sequence). Original processing methods: Amplification from reference gene primers served as the basis for estimated nucleated cell counts. This table comes from immunoSEQ multiplex PCR, and its TCRdb copy is limited to in-frame clones, with some not included. V, J and clone size reflect that table, while D and trimming were determined from the DNA. This repertoire shows more than 150,000 clones, about three quarters found once; its top ten account for approximately 26%.

The receptor was isolated from a woman in her seventies with acute or convalescent COVID-19. The specimen sequenced was peripheral blood. V gene TRBV19 combines with J gene TRBJ2-4, with 7 bases matching TRBD1. The CDR3 protein is CASSISSPTGLGIQYF. The CDR3 coding sequence is TGTGCCAGTAGTATATCATCCCCGACAGGGCTAGGCATTCAGTACTTC.